Sequencing of this T cell receptor beta chain was carried out in a study of T-cell memory formation after mild COVID-19. Study as a whole: Largely, TCR clusters stayed within a single donor.

TCRdb analysed the 5' RACE reads with MiXCR anew, one entry per CDR3 protein. The sample gives 80,000 to 95,000 distinct CDR3 sequences, nearly 25% of which show up once; about 40% is in the top ten. Remarks on this clonotype: Antigen specificity is unknown.

Broader study findings: CD4+ contracting clones were found mainly in CM and EM, and CD8+ ones in EMRA. Day 15 to 85 contractors were CD4/CD8 balanced; later expanders leaned CD4+.

V shed 0 bases and J 1 base; nucleotides not matched to a gene: 3. This CDR3 is 15 amino acids long. Germline V lookup: CDR1 SGHTS, CDR2 YDEGEE. Input material: PBMCs or a T cell subset sorted from them (not recorded which). This receptor was taken from a young man who had mild COVID-19 (a few samples of this study predate the infection). Cell type and time point are not known. This sequence joins TRBV5-8 and TRBJ1-1; 7 bases agree with TRBD1. CDR3 in amino acids: CASSLGSGGNTEAFF. The CDR3 region has the DNA TGTGCCAGCAGCTTGGGATCAGGGGGGAACACTGAAGCTTTCTTT.